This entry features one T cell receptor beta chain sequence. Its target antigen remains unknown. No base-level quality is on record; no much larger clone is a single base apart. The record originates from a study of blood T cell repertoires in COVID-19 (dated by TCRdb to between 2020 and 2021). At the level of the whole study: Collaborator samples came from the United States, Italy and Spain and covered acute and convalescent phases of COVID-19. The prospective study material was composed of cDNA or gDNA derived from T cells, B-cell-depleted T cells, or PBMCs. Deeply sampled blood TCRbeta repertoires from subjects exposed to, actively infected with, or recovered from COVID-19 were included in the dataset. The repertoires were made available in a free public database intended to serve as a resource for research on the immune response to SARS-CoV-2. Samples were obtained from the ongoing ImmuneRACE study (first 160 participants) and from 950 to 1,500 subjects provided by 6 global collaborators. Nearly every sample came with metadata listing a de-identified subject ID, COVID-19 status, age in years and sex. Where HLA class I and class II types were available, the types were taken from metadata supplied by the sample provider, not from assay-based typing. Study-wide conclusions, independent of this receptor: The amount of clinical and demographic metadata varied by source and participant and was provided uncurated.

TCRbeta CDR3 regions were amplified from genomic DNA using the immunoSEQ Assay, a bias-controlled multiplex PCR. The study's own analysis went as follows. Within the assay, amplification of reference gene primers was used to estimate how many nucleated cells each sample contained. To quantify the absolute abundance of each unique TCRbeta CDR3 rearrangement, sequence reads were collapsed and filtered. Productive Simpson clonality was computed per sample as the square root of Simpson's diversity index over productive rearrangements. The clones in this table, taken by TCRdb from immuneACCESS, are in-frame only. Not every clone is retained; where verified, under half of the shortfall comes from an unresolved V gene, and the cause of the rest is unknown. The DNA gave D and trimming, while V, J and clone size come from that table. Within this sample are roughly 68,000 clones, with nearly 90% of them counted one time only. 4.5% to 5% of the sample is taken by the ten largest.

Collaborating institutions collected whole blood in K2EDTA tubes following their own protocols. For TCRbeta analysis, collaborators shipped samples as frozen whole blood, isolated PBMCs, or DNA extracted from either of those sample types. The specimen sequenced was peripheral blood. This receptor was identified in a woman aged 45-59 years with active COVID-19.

DNA sequence: TGTGCCAGCACTAATCTCGGGACAGTCTATAATTCACCCCTCCACTTT. Its protein product is CASTNLGTVYNSPLHF. The chain is made from TRBV27 and TRBJ1-6; the central 7 bases match TRBD1. Taken from the germline V gene (reference sequence), the CDR1 and CDR2 loops are MNHEY and SMNVEV. The CDR3 measures 16 amino acids from cysteine to phenylalanine. Only the CDR3 part of the read is kept: 48 bases, read in frame from the first base. The germline V end is reduced by 7 bases and the J end by 3 bases; junction bases left unmatched: 9.